This entry describes one T cell receptor beta chain. The antigen is undetermined. Healthy people donating bone marrow made up the donors. The CDR3 has 13 residues. Germline CDR1 and CDR2: SQVTM and ANQGSEA. V lost 5 bases and J lost 4, with 14 bases in between. The data were obtained in a study of cytomegalovirus exposure and HLA in healthy donors. General observations from the study: The study assumed roughly uniform donor sequencing depth for presence/absence analyses. Another analysis was done later, and it associated around 16,000 TCR beta sequences with HLA alleles at 0.05 false discovery rate.

60 Vbeta and 13 Jbeta primers were used in PCR. Repertoires were generated with immunoSEQ multiplex PCR, while TCRdb's copy carries only in-frame clones and drops some. In the table there are fewer than 200,000 clones, around 80% of which are singletons. V and J are TRBV29-1 and TRBJ1-1; D not resolved. Sequencing was performed on PBMCs. This TCR was recovered from a woman in her forties or fifties in good health and CMV-seropositive. This CDR3 is CSVHGRLATEAFF. The CDR3 nucleotides read TGCAGCGTTCATGGTCGCCTGGCCACTGAAGCTTTCTTT.